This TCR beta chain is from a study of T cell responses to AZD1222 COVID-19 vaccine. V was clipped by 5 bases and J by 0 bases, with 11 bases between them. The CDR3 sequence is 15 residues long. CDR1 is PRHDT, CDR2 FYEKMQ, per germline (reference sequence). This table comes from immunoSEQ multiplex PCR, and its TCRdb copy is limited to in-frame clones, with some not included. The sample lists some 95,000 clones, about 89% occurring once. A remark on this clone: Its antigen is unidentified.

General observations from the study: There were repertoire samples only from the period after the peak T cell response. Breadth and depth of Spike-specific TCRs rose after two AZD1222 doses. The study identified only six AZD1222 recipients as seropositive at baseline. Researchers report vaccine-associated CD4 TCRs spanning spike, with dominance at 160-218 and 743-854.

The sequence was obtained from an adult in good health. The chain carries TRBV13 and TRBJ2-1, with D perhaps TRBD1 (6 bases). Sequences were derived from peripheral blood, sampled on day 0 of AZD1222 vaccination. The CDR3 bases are TGTGCCAGCAGCCCGGACAGAAACTCCTACAATGAGCAGTTCTTC. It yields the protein CASSPDRNSYNEQFF.